This T cell receptor beta chain was captured in a study of blood T cell repertoires in COVID-19. The wider study: Material from acute and convalescent COVID-19 was sourced from the United States, Italy and Spain. PBMCs, B-cell-depleted T cells, or T cells provided the cDNA or gDNA that made up the material.

Original handling: Reference gene primer amplification yielded estimated nucleated cell counts. Using immunoSEQ multiplex PCR, the repertoire was profiled, and TCRdb retains in-frame clones only, with some absent. V, J and clone size reflect that table, while D and trimming were determined from the DNA. Of 250,000 or so clones in the sample, around 89% are singletons; the top ten hold about 6.7%. Seattle's enrolled individuals joined amid active infection and were then monitored longitudinally. The germline V gene encodes CDR1 MNHEY and CDR2 SVGAGI. This CDR3 is 14 amino acids long. V lost 4 bases to trimming and J lost 4 bases; unmatched junction nucleotides: 3.

The sequencing sample was made of peripheral blood. The gene calls are TRBV6-5 and TRBJ1-2; 10 nucleotides line up with TRBD1. The sequence was obtained from a woman in her twenties or thirties with COVID-19, enrolled during active disease. As DNA, the CDR3 is TGTGCCAGCAGTTCGGGACAGGGGTCCTATGGCTACACCTTC. It specifies CASSSGQGSYGYTF.